The T cell receptor beta chain described here comes from a study of T cell responses to AZD1222 COVID-19 vaccine. This CDR3 is built from 16 residues. The germline V gene has CDR1 SGHTA and CDR2 FQGNSA. V was shortened by 0 bases and J by 0 bases, with 10 bases between the two germline ends. TCRdb's table, derived via immunoSEQ multiplex PCR, lists solely in-frame clones and lacks some. The sample contains 150,000 to 200,000 clones, about nine tenths of which appear only once. The TCR was taken from an adult in good health. Sequences were derived from peripheral blood, sampled on day 0 of AZD1222 vaccination. The chain combines TRBV7-2 with TRBJ2-3, with no clear D. CDR3 loop: CASSLAIWQSTDTQYF. DNA of the CDR3: TGTGCCAGCAGCTTAGCTATCTGGCAGAGCACAGATACGCAGTATTTT.